The 7 T cell receptor beta chains given below trace back to one sample, sequenced in a study of technical replicates of blood from several donors. The table came from immunoSEQ multiplex PCR; TCRdb's copy has only in-frame clones and leaves some out. Altogether roughly 100,000 clones are present, 96% being singletons, with the ten largest covering approximately 0.2%. The material sequenced was T cells isolated from PBMCs. The receptors were gathered from a human donor in good health.

This chain links TRBV9 with TRBJ2-7; 8 bases agree with TRBD2. After removal of 3 bases from V and 4 bases from J, the junction contained 9 bases not matched to a gene. The CDR3 is made up of 15 amino acids. Germline CDR1 SGDLS, CDR2 YYNGEE. The CDR3 reads CASSAAGGPGYEQYF. Here the CDR3 DNA reads TGTGCCAGCAGCGCCGCGGGGGGCCCAGGGTACGAGCAGTACTTC.

The rearrangement uses TRBV19 and TRBJ2-1; the match to TRBD1 covers 11 bases. The germline V gene encodes CDR1 LNHDA and CDR2 SQIVND (reference sequence). V dropped 5 bases and J dropped 9; count of bases not matched to a gene: 12. CDR3 size: 16 residues. The CDR3 nucleotides are TGTGCCAGTAGTCCCCGGACAGGGGGCAGGACCAGTGAGCAGTTCTTC. Protein product: CASSPRTGGRTSEQFF.

The chain links TRBV28 to TRBJ1-5, with TRBD1 identical over 10 bases. Germline CDR1 MDHEN, CDR2 SYDVKM. V shed 4 bases and J 7 bases; nucleotides not matched to a gene: 7. The CDR3 is made up of 15 amino acids. Written as DNA, the CDR3 is TGTGCCAGCAGTTACCTCCGGGACAGGGGACAGCCCCAGCATTTT. Translated, it gives CASSYLRDRGQPQHF.

This clone was seen a single time. V usage is TRBV4-1 and J usage is TRBJ2-5, with a possible D match to TRBD2 (5 bases). Deletions cut 6 bases from V and 3 bases from J, with 11 bases between. CDR3 length: 13 amino acids. CDR1 MGHRA and CDR2 YSYEKL come from the germline V gene. The CDR3 coding sequence is TGCGCCAGCAGTAAACTAGTGAAAGAGACCCAGTACTTC. Amino acids: CASSKLVKETQYF.

V usage is TRBV11-2 and J usage is TRBJ2-7, with 9 positions matching TRBD2. The ends lost 0 bases at V and 4 bases at J; junction bases unmatched: 4. The CDR3 extends over 15 amino acids. Germline V gene sequence: CDR1 SGHAT, CDR2 FQNNGV. The DNA of the CDR3 is TGTGCCAGCAGCTTAGAACTAGCGGGCGCTTACGAGCAGTACTTC. Translating gives CASSLELAGAYEQYF.

V is TRBV10-2 and J is TRBJ2-7, with D hard to call. Trimming removed 9 bases at V and 0 bases at J, with 18 bases between. In germline, CDR1 is WSHSY, CDR2 SAAADI. The CDR3 totals 15 residues. The CDR3 DNA sequence: TGCGCCAGTACAACCAGAGACCGGAGCTCCTACGAGCAGTACTTC. It codes for CASTTRDRSSYEQYF.

This clone was recorded once. The rearrangement joins TRBV27 to TRBJ1-5; 10 positions match TRBD1. J was trimmed by 4 bases and V by 4 bases; bases with no gene match: 4. CDR1 is MNHEY and CDR2 is SMNVEV in the germline V gene (reference sequence). CDR3 length equals 15 residues. CDR3 in amino acids: CASSWTGGWNQPQHF. CDR3 in DNA: TGTGCCAGCAGTTGGACAGGGGGATGGAATCAGCCCCAGCATTTT.